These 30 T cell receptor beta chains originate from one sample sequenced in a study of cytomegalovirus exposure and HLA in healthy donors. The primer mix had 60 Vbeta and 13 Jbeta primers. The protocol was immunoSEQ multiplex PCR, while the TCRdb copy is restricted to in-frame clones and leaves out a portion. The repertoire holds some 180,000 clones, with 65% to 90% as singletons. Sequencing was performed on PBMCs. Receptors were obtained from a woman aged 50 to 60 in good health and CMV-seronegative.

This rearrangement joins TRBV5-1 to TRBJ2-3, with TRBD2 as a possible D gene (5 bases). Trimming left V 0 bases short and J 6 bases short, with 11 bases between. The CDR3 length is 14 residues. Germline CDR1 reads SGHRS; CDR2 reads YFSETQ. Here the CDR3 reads CASSLEGVVDTQYF. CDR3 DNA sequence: TGCGCCAGCAGCTTGGAGGGAGTGGTGGATACGCAGTATTTT.

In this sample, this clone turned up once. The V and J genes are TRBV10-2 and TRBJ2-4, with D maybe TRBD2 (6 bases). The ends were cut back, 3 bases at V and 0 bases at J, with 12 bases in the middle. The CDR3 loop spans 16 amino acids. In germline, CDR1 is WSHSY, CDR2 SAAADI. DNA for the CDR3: TGCGCCAGCAGTGATGGGCGGGAAGTAGCCAAAAACATTCAGTACTTC. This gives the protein CASSDGREVAKNIQYF.

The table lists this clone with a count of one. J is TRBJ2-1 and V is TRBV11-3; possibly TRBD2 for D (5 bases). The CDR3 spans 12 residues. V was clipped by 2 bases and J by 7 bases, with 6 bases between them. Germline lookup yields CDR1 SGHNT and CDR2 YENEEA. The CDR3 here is CASSLTRNEQFF. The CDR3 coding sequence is TGTGCCAGCAGCTTAACTAGGAATGAGCAGTTCTTC.

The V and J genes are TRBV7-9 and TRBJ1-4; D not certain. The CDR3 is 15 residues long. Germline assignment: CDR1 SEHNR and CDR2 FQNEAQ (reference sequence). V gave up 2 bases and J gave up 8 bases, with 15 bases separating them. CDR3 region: CASSLTDSNGEKLFF. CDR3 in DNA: TGTGCCAGCAGCTTAACCGATTCCAATGGCGAAAAACTGTTTTTT.

This CDR3 is CASSQDLGERSQHF. The CDR3 DNA follows: TGCGCCAGCAGCCAAGACCTTGGGGAGAGGAGCCAGCATTTT. This chain connects TRBV4-1 to TRBJ1-5; D gene unclear. The V end was cut by 0 bases, the J end by 12 bases, with 15 bases between. Germline CDR1 and CDR2: MGHRA and YSYEKL. There are 14 residues in the CDR3.

CDR3 coding DNA: TGTGCCAGCAGCTTAAAACAGGGGGTCTCACCCCTCCACTTT. Translated: CASSLKQGVSPLHF. The rearrangement links TRBV7-2 to TRBJ1-6; TRBD1 aligns across 8 bases. V dropped 2 bases and J dropped 10; count of bases not matched to a gene: 4. Per germline, CDR1 SGHTA and CDR2 FQGNSA. This CDR3 is built from 14 residues.

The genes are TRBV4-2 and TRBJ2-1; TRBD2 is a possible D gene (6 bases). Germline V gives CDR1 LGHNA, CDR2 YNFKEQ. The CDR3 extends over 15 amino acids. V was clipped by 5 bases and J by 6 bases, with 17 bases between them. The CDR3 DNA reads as TGTGCCAGCAGCGCCCTAGCGCCAGCCGGCAATGAGCAGTTCTTC. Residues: CASSALAPAGNEQFF.

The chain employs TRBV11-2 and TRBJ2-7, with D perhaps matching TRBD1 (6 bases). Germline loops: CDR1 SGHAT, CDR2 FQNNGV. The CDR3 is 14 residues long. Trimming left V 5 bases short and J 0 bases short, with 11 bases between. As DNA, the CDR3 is TGTGCCAGCAGCCCGGACAGATCCTCCTACGAGCAGTACTTC. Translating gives CASSPDRSSYEQYF.

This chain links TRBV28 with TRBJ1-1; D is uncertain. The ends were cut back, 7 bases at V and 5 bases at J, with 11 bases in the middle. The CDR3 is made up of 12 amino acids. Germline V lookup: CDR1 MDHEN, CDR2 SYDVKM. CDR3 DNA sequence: TGTGCCAGCAAGGACTGGGATACTGAAGCTTTCTTT. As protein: CASKDWDTEAFF.

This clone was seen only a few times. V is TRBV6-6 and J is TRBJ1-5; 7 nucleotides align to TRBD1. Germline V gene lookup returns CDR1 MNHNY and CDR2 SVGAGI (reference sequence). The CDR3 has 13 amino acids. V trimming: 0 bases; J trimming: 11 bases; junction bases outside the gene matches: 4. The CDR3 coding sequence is TGTGCCAGCAGTTACTCTCAGGGGGTGACCCAGCATTTT. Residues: CASSYSQGVTQHF.

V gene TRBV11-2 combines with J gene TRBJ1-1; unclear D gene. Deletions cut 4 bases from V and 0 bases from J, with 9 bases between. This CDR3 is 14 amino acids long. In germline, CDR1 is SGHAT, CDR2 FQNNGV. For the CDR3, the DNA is TGTGCCAGCAGCTCCCGGCGGATGAACACTGAAGCTTTCTTT. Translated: CASSSRRMNTEAFF. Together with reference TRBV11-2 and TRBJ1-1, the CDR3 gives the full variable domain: EAGVAQSPRYKIIEKRQSVAFWCNPISGHATLYWYQQILGQGPKLLIQFQNNGVVDDSQLPKDRFSAERLKGVDSTLKIQPAKLEDSAVYLCASSSRRMNTEAFFGQGTRLTVV.

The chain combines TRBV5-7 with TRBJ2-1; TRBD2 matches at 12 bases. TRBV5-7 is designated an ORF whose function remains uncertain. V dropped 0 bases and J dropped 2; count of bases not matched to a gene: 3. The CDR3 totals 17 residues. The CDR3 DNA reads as TGTGCCAGCAGCTTGGCTAGCGGGAGGGATGCCTACAATGAGCAGTTCTTC. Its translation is CASSLASGRDAYNEQFF.

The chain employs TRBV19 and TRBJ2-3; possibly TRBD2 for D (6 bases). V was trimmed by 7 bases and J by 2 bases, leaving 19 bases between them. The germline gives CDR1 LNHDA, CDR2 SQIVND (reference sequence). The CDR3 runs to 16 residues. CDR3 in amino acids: CASMGTYRPFTDTQYF. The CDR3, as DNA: TGTGCCAGTATGGGGACTTACAGGCCCTTCACAGATACGCAGTATTTT.

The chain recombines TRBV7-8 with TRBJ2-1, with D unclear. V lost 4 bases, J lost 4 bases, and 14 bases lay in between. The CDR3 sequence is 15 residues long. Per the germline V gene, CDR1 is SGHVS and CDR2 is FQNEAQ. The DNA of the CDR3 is TGTGCCAGCAGCTCCTCTCCCTACCCTTACAATGAGCAGTTCTTC. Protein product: CASSSSPYPYNEQFF.

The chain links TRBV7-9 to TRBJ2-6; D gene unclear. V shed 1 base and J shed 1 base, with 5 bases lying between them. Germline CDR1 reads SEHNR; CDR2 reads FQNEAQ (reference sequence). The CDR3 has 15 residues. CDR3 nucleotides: TGTGCCAGCAGCTTAGGGCGGTCTGGGGCCAACGTCCTGACTTTC. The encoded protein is CASSLGRSGANVLTF.

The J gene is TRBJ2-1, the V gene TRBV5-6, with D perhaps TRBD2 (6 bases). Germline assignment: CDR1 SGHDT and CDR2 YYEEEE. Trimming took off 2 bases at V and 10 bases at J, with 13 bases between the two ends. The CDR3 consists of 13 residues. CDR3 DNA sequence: TGTGCCAGCAGCTTCGGAGGGAGTGGCGAGCAGTTCTTC. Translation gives CASSFGGSGEQFF.

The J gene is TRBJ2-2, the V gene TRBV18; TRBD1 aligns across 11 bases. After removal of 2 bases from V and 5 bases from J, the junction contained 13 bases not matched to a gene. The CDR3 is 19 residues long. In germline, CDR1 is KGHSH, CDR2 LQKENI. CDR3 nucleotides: TGTGCCAGCTCACCATCCGGACAGGGGGCTGTTTTTGGGACCGGGGAGCTGTTTTTT. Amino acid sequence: CASSPSGQGAVFGTGELFF.

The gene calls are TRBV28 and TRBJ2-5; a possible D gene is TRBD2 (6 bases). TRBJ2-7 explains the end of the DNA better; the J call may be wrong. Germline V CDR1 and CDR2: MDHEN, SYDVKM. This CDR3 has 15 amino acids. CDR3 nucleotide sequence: TGTGCCAGCTCCAATTACGGGGGAGAAGCCTACGAGCAGTACTTC. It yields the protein CASSNYGGEAYEQYF.

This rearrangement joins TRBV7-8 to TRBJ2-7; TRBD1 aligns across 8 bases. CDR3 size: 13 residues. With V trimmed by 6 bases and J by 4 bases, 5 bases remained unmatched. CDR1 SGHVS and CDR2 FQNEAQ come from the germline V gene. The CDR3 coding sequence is TGTGCCAGCAGTAGGGACAGGAATTACGAGCAGTACTTC. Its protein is CASSRDRNYEQYF.

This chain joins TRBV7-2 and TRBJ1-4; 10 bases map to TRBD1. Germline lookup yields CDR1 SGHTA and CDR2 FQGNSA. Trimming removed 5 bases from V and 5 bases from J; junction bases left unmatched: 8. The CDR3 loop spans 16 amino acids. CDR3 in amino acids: CASSAPGTGVNEKLFF. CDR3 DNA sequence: TGTGCCAGCAGCGCCCCCGGGACAGGGGTAAATGAAAAACTGTTTTTT. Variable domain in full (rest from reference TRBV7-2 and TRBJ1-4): GAGVSQSPSNKVTEKGKDVELRCDPISGHTALYWYRQSLGQGLEFLIYFQGNSAPDKSGLPSDRFSAERTGGSVSTLTIQRTQQEDSAVYLCASSAPGTGVNEKLFFGSGTQLSVL.

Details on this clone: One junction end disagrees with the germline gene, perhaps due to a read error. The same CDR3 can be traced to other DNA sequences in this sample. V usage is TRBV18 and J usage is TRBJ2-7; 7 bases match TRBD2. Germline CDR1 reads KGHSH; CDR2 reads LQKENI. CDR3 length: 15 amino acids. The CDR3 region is CASSPLSSGSYEQYF. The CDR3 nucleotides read TGTGCCAGCTCACCCCTTTCTAGCGGATCCTACGAGCAATACTTC.

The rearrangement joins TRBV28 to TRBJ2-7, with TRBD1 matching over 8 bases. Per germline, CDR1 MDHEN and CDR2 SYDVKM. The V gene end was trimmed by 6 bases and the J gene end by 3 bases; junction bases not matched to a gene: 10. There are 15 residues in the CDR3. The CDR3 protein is CASRAPQGVGYEQYF. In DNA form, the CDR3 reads TGTGCCAGCAGAGCCCCACAGGGGGTGGGCTACGAGCAGTACTTC.

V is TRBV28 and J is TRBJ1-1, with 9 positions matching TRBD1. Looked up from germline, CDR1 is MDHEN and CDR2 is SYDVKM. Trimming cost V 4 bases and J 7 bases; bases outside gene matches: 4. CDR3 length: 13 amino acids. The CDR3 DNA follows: TGTGCCAGCAGTTGGAGGGACAGGGTTGAAGCTTTCTTT. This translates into CASSWRDRVEAFF.

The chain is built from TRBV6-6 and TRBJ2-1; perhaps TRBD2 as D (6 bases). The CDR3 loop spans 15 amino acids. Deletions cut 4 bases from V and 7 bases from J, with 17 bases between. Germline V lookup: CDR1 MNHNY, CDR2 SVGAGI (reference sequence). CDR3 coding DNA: TGTGCCAGCAGTTCCCTCGAGGGTGGAGGGAATGAGCAGTTCTTC. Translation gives CASSSLEGGGNEQFF.

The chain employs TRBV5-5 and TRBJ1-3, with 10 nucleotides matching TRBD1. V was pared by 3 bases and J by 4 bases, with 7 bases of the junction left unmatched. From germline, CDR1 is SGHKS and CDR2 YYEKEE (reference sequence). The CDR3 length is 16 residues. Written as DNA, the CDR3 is TGTGCCAGCAGCTGGAGCGACAGGGGGCCGGGAAACACCATATATTTT. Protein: CASSWSDRGPGNTIYF.

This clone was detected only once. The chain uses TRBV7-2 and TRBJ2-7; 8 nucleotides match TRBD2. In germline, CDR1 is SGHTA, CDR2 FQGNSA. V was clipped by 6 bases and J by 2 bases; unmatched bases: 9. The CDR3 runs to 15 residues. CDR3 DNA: TGTGCCAGCAGACAAGCAATAGCGGGGACCTACGAGCAGTACTTC. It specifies CASRQAIAGTYEQYF.

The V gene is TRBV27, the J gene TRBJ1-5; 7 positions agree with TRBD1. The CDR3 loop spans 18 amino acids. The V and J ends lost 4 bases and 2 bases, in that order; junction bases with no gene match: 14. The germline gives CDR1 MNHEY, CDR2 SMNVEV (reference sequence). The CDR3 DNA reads TGTGCCAGCAGTTCAGGGCAGTGGGGACAGATAGGCAATCAGCCCCAGCATTTT. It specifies CASSSGQWGQIGNQPQHF.

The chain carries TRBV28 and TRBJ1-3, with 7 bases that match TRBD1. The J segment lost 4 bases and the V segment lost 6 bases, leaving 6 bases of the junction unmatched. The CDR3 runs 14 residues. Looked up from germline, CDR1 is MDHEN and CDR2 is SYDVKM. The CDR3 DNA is TGTGCCAGCAGCCTTGACAGGGCCGGAAACACCATATATTTT. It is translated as CASSLDRAGNTIYF.

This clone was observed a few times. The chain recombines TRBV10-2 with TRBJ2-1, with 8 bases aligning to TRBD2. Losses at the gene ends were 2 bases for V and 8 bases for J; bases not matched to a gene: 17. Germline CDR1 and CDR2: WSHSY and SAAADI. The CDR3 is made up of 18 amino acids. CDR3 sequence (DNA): TGCGCCAGCAGTGAGGATGGCGTCGAAGCGGGAGTTTCCCATGAGCAGTTCTTC. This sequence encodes CASSEDGVEAGVSHEQFF.

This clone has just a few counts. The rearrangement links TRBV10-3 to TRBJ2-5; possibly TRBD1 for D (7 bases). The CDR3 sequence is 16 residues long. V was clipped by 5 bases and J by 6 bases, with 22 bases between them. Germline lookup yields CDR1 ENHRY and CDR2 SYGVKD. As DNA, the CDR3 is TGTGCCATCAGTACCCAATGGAGGGGGCGCATCCAGACCCAGTACTTC. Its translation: CAISTQWRGRIQTQYF.